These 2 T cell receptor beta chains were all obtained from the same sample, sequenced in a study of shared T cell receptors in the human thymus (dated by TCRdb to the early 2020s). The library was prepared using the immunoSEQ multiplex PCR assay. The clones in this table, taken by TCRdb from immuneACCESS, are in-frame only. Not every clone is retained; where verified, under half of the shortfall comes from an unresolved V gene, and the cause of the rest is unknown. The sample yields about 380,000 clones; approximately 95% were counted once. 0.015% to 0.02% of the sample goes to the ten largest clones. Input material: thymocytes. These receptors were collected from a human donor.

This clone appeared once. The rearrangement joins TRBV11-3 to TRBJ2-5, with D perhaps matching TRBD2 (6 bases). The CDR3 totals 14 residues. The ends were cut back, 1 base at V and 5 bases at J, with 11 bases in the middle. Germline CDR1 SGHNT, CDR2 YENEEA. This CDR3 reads CASSLGRARETQYF. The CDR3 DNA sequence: TGTGCCAGCAGCTTAGGGAGGGCCAGGGAGACCCAGTACTTC.

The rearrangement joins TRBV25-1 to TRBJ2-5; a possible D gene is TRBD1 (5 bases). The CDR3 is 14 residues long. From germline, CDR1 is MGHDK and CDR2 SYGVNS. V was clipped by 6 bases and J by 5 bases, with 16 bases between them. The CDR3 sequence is CASSASGRRETQYF. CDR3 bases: TGTGCCAGCAGCGCGTCAGGGCGGCGGGAGACCCAGTACTTC.